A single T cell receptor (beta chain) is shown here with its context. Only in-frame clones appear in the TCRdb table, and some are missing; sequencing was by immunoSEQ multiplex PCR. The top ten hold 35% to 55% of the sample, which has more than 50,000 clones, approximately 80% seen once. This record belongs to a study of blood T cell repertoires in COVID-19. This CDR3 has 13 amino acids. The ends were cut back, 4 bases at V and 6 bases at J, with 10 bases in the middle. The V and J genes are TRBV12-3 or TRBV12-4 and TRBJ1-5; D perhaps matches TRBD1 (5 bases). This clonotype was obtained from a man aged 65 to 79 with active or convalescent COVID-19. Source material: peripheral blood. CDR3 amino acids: CASSYQGGQPQHF. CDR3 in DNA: TGTGCCAGCAGTTATCAGGGAGGTCAGCCCCAGCATTTT.